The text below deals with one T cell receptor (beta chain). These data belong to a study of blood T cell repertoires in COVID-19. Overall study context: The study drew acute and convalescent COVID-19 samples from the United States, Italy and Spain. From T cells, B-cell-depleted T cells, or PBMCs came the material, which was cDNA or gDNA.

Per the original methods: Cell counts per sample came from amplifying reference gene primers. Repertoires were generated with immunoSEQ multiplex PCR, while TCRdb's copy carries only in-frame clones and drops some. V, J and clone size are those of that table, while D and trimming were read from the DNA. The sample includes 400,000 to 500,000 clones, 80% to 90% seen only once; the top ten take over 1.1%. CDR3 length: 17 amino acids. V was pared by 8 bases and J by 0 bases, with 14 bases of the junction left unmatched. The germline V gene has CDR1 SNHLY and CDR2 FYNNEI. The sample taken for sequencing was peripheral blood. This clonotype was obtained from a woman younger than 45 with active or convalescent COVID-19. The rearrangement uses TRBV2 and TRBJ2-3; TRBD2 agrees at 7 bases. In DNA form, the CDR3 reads TGTGCCAGCCGTCGGGGCGGGGGTCTTTCTAGCACAGATACGCAGTATTTT. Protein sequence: CASRRGGGLSSTDTQYF.